The 17 T cell receptor beta chains given below trace back to one sample, sequenced in a study of T cell repertoires in cytomegalovirus infection. Using its own MiXCR run on the reads, TCRdb lists one record per CDR3 protein. The data hold 80,000 to 95,000 distinct CDR3 sequences, with 29% observed a single time. Their antigen targets remain unknown. The specimen comprised CD8+ T cells from cultured PBMCs, sampled from culture after CMV antigen stimulation. These receptors came from a human donor in good health (CMV status not recorded). Some clones in this sample may be carry-over from other donors' samples.

V gene TRBV27 combines with J gene TRBJ2-3; D unclear. This CDR3 has 15 amino acids. Between the trimmed V and J ends, which lost 5 bases and 3 bases, there was a span of 15 bases. Germline CDR1 is MNHEY and CDR2 is SMNVEV (reference sequence). The CDR3 DNA sequence: TGTGCCAGCAGTCCAAAAAAGTTACGTACAGATACGCAGTATTTT. Translating gives CASSPKKLRTDTQYF.

V is TRBV6-2 or TRBV6-3 and J is TRBJ1-5, with D possibly matching TRBD1 (5 bases). This CDR3 is 18 amino acids long. V lost 2 bases and J 1 base, leaving 18 bases between the germline ends. The V gene's germline CDR1 is MNHEY and CDR2 SVGEGT. CDR3 region: CASSYQEGRYVSNQPQHF. CDR3 in DNA: TGTGCCAGCAGTTACCAAGAGGGGAGGTATGTGAGCAATCAGCCCCAGCATTTT.

This sequence joins TRBV12-3 or TRBV12-4 and TRBJ1-1, with D perhaps matching TRBD1 (6 bases). This CDR3 spans 14 amino acids. The V gene lost 7 bases and the J gene lost 2 bases, with 14 bases spanning the gap. The CDR3 DNA reads as TGTGCCAGCATTCCCGGACAGTTTAACACTGAAGCTTTCTTT. It specifies CASIPGQFNTEAFF.

Many counts were recorded for this clonotype. This chain uses TRBV6-2 or TRBV6-3 with TRBJ1-1; maybe TRBD1 (6 bases). CDR3 length: 14 amino acids. Between the trimmed V and J ends, which lost 2 bases and 5 bases, there was a span of 12 bases. The germline CDR1 and CDR2 sequences are MNHEY and SVGEGT. The CDR3 nucleotides are TGTGCCAGCAGTTACCATCGCACAGGGACTGAAGCTTTCTTT. Translation: CASSYHRTGTEAFF.

The chain links TRBV7-9 to TRBJ1-1; TRBD1 might be the D (5 bases). In germline, CDR1 is SEHNR, CDR2 FQNEAQ (reference sequence). Trimming cost V 4 bases and J 7 bases, with 13 bases left between them. This CDR3 contains 13 residues. CDR3 in amino acids: CASSWGGRIEAFF. The CDR3 DNA is TGTGCCAGCAGCTGGGGGGGTCGGATTGAAGCTTTCTTT.

The rearrangement uses TRBV5-1 and TRBJ2-5; unclear D gene. Germline V gives CDR1 SGHRS, CDR2 YFSETQ. The CDR3 extends over 17 amino acids. V lost 0 bases and J lost 5, with 20 bases in between. CDR3 amino acids: CASSLVNVGPMRETQYF. The CDR3 nucleotides read TGCGCCAGCAGCTTGGTGAACGTCGGGCCGATGCGGGAGACCCAGTACTTC. Full variable domain (remainder filled in from reference TRBV5-1 and TRBJ2-5): KAGVTQTPRYLIKTRGQQVTLSCSPISGHRSVSWYQQTPGQGLQFLFEYFSETQRNKGNFPGRFSGRQFSNSRSEMNVSTLELGDSALYLCASSLVNVGPMRETQYFGPGTRLLVL.

The chain has TRBV19 and TRBJ2-2, with D unresolved. Germline lookup yields CDR1 LNHDA and CDR2 SQIVND (reference sequence). V shed 3 bases and J shed 1 base, with 6 bases lying between them. The CDR3 is made up of 14 amino acids. This chain's CDR3 is CASSIDLNTGELFF. The CDR3 coding sequence is TGTGCCAGTAGTATTGACCTGAACACCGGGGAGCTGTTTTTT.

The chain combines TRBV28 with TRBJ1-4; D remains ambiguous. The germline V gene has CDR1 MDHEN and CDR2 SYDVKM. The CDR3 runs to 17 residues. V lost 2 bases and J 2 bases, leaving 15 bases between the germline ends. The CDR3 region has the DNA TGTGCCAGCAGTTTAGTGGCTGAGAGAGGGACTAATGAAAAACTGTTTTTT. As protein: CASSLVAERGTNEKLFF.

This clonotype was recorded many times. This chain connects TRBV5-1 to TRBJ2-3; D is unclear. This CDR3 region has 13 residues. In germline, CDR1 is SGHRS, CDR2 YFSETQ. Trimming left V 5 bases short and J 4 bases short, with 11 bases between. The CDR3 nucleotides are TGCGCCAGCAGGTTAGGGTGGGCAGATACGCAGTATTTT. It specifies CASRLGWADTQYF. The full variable domain, with the rest looked up from reference TRBV5-1 and TRBJ2-3, is KAGVTQTPRYLIKTRGQQVTLSCSPISGHRSVSWYQQTPGQGLQFLFEYFSETQRNKGNFPGRFSGRQFSNSRSEMNVSTLELGDSALYLCASRLGWADTQYFGPGTRLTVL.

This clonotype has just a few counts. CDR3 loop: CASGEIQGGTGNTIYF. Written as DNA, the CDR3 is TGTGCCAGCGGCGAAATACAGGGAGGGACTGGAAACACCATATATTTT. The gene calls are TRBV6-5 and TRBJ1-3, with D perhaps TRBD1 (6 bases). The germline CDR1 and CDR2 sequences are MNHEY and SVGAGI. V gave up 8 bases and J gave up 2 bases, with 19 bases separating them. The CDR3 totals 16 residues.

This sequence joins TRBV24-1 and TRBJ1-2, with 7 nucleotides matching TRBD1. Germline values: CDR1 KGHDR, CDR2 SFDVKD. The V gene end was trimmed by 4 bases and the J gene end by 7 bases; junction bases not matched to a gene: 8. This CDR3 comprises 14 residues. The CDR3 spells CATSDSDRVAGYTF. In DNA, the CDR3 is TGTGCCACCAGTGACTCCGACAGGGTGGCTGGCTACACCTTC.

This clonotype was detected many times. The chain employs TRBV6-1 and TRBJ2-3; 13 bases are shared with TRBD2. CDR3 size: 15 residues. Germline CDR1 reads MNHNS; CDR2 reads SASEGT. V dropped 6 bases and J dropped 5; count of bases not matched to a gene: 5. CDR3 sequence: CASRVLAGGEDTQYF. CDR3 DNA: TGTGCCAGCAGAGTACTAGCGGGGGGGGAAGATACGCAGTATTTT.

This clonotype has only a few counts. This chain joins TRBV7-2 and TRBJ2-5, with 9 bases identical to TRBD1. CDR1 is SGHTA, CDR2 FQGNSA, per germline. CDR3 length equals 16 residues. Trimming took 0 bases from V and 5 from J; bases not matched to a gene: 7. The CDR3 bases are TGTGCCAGCAGCTTAGCGTCAGGGGACAGGGCGGAGACCCAGTACTTC. Translated: CASSLASGDRAETQYF.

The chain combines TRBV7-2 with TRBJ2-7, with 10 bases lining up with TRBD1. This CDR3 has 15 amino acids. From germline, CDR1 is SGHTA and CDR2 FQGNSA. The J segment lost 3 bases and the V segment lost 5 bases, leaving 7 bases of the junction unmatched. The CDR3 bases are TGTGCCAGCAGCATTGACAGGGGGCCTAACTACGAGCAGTACTTC. Translated, it gives CASSIDRGPNYEQYF.

The V gene is TRBV4-1, the J gene TRBJ1-5, with D possibly matching TRBD1 (5 bases). V was pared by 0 bases and J by 4 bases, with 10 bases between. The CDR3 is 15 residues long. Germline CDR1 MGHRA, CDR2 YSYEKL. The CDR3 reads CASSQDGAGNQPQHF. CDR3 DNA sequence: TGCGCCAGCAGCCAAGATGGGGCGGGAAATCAGCCCCAGCATTTT.

In its sample, this clonotype was seen many times. The rearrangement joins TRBV6-1 to TRBJ2-7; D perhaps matches TRBD1 (6 bases). CDR3 length: 14 residues. V was pared by 2 bases and J by 7 bases, with 15 bases between. Germline V gene data show CDR1 as MNHNS and CDR2 as SASEGT. DNA for the CDR3: TGTGCCAGCAGTGAATTCGACAGGATGGGTGAGCAGTACTTC. It encodes CASSEFDRMGEQYF.

This clonotype was detected only a few times. The chain combines TRBV6-1 with TRBJ1-2, with TRBD1 as a possible D gene (5 bases). This CDR3 spans 13 amino acids. Germline V gives CDR1 MNHNS, CDR2 SASEGT. The V and J ends lost 2 bases and 4 bases respectively, with 8 bases between them. CDR3 sequence reads: CASSEPRAYGYTF. As DNA, the CDR3 is TGTGCCAGCAGTGAACCCAGGGCCTATGGCTACACCTTC.